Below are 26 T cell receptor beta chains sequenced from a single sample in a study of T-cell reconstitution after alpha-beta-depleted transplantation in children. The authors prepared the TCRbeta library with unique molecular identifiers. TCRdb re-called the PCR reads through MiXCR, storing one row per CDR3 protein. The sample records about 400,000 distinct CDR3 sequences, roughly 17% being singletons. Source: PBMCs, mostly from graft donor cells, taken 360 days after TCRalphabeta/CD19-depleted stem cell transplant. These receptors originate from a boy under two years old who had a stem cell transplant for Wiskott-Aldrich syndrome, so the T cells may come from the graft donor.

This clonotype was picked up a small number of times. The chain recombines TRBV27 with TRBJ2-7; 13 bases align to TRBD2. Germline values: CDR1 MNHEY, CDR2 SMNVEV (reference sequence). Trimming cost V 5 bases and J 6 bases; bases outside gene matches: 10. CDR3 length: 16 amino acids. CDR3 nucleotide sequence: TGTGCCAGCAGTGCGGCAACCGGGACTAGCGGGGCCGAGCAGTACTTC. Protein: CASSAATGTSGAEQYF.

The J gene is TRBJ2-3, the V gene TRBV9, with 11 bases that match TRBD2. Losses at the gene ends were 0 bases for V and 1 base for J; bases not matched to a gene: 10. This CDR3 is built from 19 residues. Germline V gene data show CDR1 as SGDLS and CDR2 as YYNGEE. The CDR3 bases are TGTGCCAGCAGCGTAGAAGGTAGCGGGAGGGTTGCGGGCACAGATACGCAGTATTTT. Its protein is CASSVEGSGRVAGTDTQYF.

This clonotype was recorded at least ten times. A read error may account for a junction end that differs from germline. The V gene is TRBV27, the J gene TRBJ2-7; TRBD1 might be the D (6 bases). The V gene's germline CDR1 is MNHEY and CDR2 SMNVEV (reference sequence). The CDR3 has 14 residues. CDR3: CASSLGRGTYEQYF. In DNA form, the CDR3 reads TGCGCCAGCAGCTTGGGCAGGGGAACCTACGAGCAGTACTTC.

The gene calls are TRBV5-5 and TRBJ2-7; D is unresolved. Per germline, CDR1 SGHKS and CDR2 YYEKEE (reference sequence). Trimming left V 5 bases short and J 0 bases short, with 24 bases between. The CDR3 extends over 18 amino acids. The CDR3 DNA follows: TGTGCCAGCAGGGTTGGCTATTATAGCCGTTACGACTCCTACGAGCAGTACTTC. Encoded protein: CASRVGYYSRYDSYEQYF.

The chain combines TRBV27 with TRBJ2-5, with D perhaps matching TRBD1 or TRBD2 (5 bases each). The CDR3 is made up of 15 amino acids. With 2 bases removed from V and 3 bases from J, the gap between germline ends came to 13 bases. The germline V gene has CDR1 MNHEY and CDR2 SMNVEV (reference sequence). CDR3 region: CASSLGWGKKETQYF. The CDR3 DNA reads TGTGCCAGCAGTTTAGGCTGGGGGAAGAAAGAGACCCAGTACTTC.

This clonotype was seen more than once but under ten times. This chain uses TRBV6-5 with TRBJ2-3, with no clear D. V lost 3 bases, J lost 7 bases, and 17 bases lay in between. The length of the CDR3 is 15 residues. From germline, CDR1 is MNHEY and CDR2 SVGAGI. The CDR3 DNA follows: TGTGCCAGCAGTTATCCTAGAGCCAAGGCCCATACGCAGTATTTT. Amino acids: CASSYPRAKAHTQYF.

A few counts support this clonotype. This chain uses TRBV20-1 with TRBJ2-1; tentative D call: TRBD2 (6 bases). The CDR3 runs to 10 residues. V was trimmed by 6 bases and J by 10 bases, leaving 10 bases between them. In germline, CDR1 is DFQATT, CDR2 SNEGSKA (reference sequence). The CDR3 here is CSAATREQFF. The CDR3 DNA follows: TGCAGTGCCGCGACTAGGGAGCAGTTCTTC.

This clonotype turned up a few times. The CDR3 DNA reads TGTGCCAGCAGCCCGGGGACTATCTTGAGGACCCAGTACTTC. It specifies CASSPGTILRTQYF. The genes are TRBV28 and TRBJ2-5; 7 bases are shared with TRBD2. CDR3 length: 14 amino acids. CDR1 is MDHEN, CDR2 SYDVKM, per germline. V lost 6 bases and J lost 7; bases outside the gene matches: 11.

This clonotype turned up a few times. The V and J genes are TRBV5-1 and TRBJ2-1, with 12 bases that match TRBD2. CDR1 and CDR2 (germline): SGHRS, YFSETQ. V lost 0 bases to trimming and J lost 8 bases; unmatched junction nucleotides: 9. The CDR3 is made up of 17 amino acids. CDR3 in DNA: TGCGCCAGCAGCTTGGTGGCTAGCGGGGGGGCCCGACATGAGCAGTTCTTC. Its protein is CASSLVASGGARHEQFF.

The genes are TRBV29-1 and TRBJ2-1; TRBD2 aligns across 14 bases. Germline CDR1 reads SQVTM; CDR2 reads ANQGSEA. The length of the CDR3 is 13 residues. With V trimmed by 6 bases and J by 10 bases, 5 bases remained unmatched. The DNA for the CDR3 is TGCAGCGTCAAGGGACTAGCGGGAGTGGAGCAGTTCTTC. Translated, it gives CSVKGLAGVEQFF.

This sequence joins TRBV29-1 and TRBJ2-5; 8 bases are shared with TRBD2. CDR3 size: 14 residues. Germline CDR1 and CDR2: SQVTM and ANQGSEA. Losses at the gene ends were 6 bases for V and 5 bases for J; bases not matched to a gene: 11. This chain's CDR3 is CSVSSRLARETQYF. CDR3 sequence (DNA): TGCAGCGTCTCGTCAAGACTAGCGAGGGAGACCCAGTACTTC. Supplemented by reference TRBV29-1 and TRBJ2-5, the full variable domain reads SAVISQKPSRDICQRGTSLTIQCQVDSQVTMMFWYRQQPGQSLTLIATANQGSEATYESGFVIDKFPISRPNLTFSTLTVSNMSPEDSSIYLCSVSSRLARETQYFGPGTRLLVL.

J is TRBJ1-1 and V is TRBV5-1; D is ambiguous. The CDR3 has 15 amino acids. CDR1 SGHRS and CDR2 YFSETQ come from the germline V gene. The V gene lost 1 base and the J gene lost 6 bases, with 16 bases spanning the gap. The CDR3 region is CASSLMASGIAEAFF. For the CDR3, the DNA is TGCGCCAGCAGCTTGATGGCCTCCGGGATCGCTGAAGCTTTCTTT.

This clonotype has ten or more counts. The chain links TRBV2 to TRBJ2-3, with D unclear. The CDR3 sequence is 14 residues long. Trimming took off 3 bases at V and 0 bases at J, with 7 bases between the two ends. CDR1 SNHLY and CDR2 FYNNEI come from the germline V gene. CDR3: CASSEGLSTDTQYF. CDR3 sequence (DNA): TGTGCCAGCAGTGAGGGCTTGAGCACAGATACGCAGTATTTT.

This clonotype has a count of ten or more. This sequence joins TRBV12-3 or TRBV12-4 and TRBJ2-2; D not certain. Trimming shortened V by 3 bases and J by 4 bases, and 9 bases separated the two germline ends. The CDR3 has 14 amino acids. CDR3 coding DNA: TGTGCCAGCAGTTTCCGGCCCAGCACCGGGGAGCTGTTTTTT. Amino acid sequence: CASSFRPSTGELFF.

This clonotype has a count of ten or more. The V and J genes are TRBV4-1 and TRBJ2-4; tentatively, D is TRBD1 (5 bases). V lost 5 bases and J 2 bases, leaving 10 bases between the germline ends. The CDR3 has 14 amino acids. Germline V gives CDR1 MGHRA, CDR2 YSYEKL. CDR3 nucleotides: TGCGCCAGCAGCAGTTGGACAACCAAAAACATTCAGTACTTC. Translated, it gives CASSSWTTKNIQYF.

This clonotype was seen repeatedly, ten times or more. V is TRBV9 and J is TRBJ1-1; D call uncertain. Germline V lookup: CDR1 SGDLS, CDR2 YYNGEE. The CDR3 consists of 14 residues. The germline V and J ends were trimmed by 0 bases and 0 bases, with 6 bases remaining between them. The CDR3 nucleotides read TGTGCCAGCAGCGTAGGGCCGCTGAACACTGAAGCTTTCTTT. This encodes CASSVGPLNTEAFF.

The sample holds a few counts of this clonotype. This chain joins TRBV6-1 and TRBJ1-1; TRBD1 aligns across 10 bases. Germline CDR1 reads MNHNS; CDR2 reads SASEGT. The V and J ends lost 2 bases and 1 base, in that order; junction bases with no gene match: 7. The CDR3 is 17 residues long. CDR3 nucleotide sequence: TGTGCCAGCAGTGAACGGGACAGGGGACGAAAGAACACTGAAGCTTTCTTT. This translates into CASSERDRGRKNTEAFF.

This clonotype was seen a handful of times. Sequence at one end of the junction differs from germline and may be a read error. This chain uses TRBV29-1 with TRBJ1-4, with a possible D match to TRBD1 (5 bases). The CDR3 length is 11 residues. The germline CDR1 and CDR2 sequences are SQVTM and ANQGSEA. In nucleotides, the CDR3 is TGCAGCGTTGAAGGTGGGGGACGGAAGTCGTTT. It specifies CSVEGGGRKSF.

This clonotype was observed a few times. CDR3: CASSTLLRGGYTDTQYF. Here the CDR3 DNA reads TGTGCCAGCTCTACTCTCCTCCGGGGGGGGTACACAGATACGCAGTATTTT. The rearrangement joins TRBV6-1 to TRBJ2-3; 8 bases align to TRBD2. V was pared by 8 bases and J by 2 bases, with 15 bases of the junction left unmatched. The CDR3 is made up of 17 amino acids. Germline values: CDR1 MNHNS, CDR2 SASEGT.

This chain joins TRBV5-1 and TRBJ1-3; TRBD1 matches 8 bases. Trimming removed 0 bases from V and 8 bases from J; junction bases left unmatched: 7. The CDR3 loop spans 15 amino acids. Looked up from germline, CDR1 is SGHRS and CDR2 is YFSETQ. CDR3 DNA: TGCGCCAGCAGCTTGGGGGGACAGGTCCCGTACACCATATATTTT. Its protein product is CASSLGGQVPYTIYF.

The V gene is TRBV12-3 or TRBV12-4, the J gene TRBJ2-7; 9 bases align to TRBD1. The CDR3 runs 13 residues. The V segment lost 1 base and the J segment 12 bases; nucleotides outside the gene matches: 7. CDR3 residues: CASSLGGQGRVYF. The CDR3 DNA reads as TGTGCCAGCAGTTTAGGCGGACAGGGGAGGGTGTACTTC.

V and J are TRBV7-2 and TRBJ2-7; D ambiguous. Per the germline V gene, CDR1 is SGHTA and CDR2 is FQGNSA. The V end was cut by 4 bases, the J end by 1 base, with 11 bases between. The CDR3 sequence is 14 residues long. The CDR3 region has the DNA TGTGCCAGCAGCTCTCCCATGTATTCCTACGAGCAGTACTTC. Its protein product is CASSSPMYSYEQYF. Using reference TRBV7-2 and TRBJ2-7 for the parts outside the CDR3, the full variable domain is GAGVSQSPSNKVTEKGKDVELRCDPISGHTALYWYRQSLGQGLEFLIYFQGNSAPDKSGLPSDRFSAERTGGSVSTLTIQRTQQEDSAVYLCASSSPMYSYEQYFGPGTRLTVT.

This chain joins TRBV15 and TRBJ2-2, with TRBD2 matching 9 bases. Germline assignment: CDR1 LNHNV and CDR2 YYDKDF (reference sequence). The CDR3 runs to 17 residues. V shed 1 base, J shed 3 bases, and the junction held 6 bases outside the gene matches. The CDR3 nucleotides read TGTGCCACCAGCAGAGGACCAGGGACTAGCTACACCGGGGAGCTGTTTTTT. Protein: CATSRGPGTSYTGELFF.

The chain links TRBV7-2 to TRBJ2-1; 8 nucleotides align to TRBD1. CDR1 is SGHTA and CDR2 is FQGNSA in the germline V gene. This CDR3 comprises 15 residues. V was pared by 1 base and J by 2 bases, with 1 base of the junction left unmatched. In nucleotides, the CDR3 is TGTGCCAGCAGCTTAGGGACAGGGACCTACAATGAGCAGTTCTTC. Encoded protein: CASSLGTGTYNEQFF. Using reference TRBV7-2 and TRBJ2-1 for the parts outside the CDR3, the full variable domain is GAGVSQSPSNKVTEKGKDVELRCDPISGHTALYWYRQSLGQGLEFLIYFQGNSAPDKSGLPSDRFSAERTGGSVSTLTIQRTQQEDSAVYLCASSLGTGTYNEQFFGPGTRLTVL.

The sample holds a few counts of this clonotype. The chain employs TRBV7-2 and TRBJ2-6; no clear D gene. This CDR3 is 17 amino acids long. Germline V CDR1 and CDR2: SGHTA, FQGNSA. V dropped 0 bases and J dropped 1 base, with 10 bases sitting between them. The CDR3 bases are TGTGCCAGCAGCTTAGCCCCGACTCGGTCTGGGGCCAACGTCCTGACTTTC. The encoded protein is CASSLAPTRSGANVLTF.

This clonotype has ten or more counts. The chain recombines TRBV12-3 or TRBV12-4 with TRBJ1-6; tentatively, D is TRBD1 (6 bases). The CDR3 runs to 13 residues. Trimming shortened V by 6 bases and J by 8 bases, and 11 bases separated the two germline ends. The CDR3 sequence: CASSNTGYSPLHF. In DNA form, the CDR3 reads TGTGCCAGCAGCAATACAGGGTATTCACCCCTCCACTTT.